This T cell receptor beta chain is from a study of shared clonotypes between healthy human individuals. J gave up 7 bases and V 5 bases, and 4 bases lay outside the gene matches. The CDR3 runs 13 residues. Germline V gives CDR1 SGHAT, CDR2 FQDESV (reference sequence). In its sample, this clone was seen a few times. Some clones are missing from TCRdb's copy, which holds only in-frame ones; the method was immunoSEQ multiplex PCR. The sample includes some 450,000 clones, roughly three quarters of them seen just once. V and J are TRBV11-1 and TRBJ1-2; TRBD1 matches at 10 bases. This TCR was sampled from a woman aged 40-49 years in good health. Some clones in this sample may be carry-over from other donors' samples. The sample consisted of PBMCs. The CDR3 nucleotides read TGTGCCAGCAGCCGGACAGGGGGTGGTGGCTACACCTTC. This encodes CASSRTGGGGYTF. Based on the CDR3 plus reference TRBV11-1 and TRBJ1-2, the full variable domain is EAEVAQSPRYKITEKSQAVAFWCDPISGHATLYWYRQILGQGPELLVQFQDESVVDDSQLPKDRFSAERLKGVDSTLKIQPAELGDSAMYLCASSRTGGGGYTFGSGTRLTVV.